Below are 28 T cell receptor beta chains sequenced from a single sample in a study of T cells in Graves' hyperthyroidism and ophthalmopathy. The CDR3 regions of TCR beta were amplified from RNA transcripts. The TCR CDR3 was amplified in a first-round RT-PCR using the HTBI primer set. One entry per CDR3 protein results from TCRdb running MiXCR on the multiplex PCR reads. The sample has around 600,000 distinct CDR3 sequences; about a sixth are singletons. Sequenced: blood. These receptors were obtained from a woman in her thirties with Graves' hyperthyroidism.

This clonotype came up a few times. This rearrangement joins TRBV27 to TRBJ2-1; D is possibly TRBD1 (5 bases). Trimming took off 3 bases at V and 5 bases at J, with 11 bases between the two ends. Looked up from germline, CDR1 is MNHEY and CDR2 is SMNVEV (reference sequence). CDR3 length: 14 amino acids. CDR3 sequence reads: CASSFSRADNEQFF. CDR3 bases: TGTGCCAGCAGTTTTAGCAGGGCGGACAATGAGCAGTTCTTC.

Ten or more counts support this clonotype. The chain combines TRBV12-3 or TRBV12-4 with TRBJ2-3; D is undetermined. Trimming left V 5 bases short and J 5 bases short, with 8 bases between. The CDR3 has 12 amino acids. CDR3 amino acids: CASSTDGDTQYF. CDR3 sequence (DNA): TGTGCCAGCAGTACAGACGGAGATACGCAGTATTTT.

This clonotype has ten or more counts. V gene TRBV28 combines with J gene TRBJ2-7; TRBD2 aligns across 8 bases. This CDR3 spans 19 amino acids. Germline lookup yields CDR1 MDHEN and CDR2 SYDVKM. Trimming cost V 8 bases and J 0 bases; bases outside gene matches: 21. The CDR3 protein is CASASSFTSGSYVSYEQYF. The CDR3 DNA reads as TGTGCCAGCGCTTCGTCGTTTACTAGCGGAAGCTACGTCTCCTACGAGCAGTACTTC. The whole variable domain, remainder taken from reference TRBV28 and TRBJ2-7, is DVKVTQSSRYLVKRTGEKVFLECVQDMDHENMFWYRQDPGLGLRLIYFSYDVKMKEKGDIPEGYSVSREKKERFSLILESASTNQTSMYLCASASSFTSGSYVSYEQYFGPGTRLTVT.

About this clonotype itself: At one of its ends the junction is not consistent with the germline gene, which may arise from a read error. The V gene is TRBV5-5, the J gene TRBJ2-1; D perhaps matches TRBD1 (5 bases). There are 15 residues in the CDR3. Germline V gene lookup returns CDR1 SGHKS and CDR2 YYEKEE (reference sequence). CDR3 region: CTSSLQIGVRNEQFF. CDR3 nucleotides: TGTACCAGCAGCTTGCAAATAGGGGTCCGGAATGAGCAGTTCTTC.

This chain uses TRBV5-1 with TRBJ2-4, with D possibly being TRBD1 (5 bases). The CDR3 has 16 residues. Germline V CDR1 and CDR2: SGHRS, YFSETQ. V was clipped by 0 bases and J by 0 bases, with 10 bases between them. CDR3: CASSLGTQLAKNIQYF. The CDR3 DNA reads TGCGCCAGCAGCTTGGGGACACAACTAGCCAAAAACATTCAGTACTTC.

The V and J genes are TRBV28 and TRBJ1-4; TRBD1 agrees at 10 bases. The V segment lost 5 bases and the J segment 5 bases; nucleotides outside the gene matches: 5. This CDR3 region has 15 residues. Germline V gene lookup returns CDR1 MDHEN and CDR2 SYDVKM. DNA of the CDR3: TGTGCCAGCAGTGGGACAGGGGCGAGGAATGAAAAACTGTTTTTT. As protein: CASSGTGARNEKLFF.

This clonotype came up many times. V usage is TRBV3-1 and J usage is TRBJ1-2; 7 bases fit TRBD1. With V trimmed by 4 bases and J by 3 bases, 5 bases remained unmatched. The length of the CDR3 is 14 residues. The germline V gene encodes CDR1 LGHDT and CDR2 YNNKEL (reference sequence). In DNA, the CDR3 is TGTGCCAGCAGCCGGGCAACAGGGGACTATGGCTACACCTTC. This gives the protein CASSRATGDYGYTF.

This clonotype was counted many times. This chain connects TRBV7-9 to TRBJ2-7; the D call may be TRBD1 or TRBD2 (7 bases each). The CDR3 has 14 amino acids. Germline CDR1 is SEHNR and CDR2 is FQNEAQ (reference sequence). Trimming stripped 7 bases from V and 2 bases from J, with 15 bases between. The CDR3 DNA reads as TGTGCCAGCAAAAAGGGGGCGGGAGCCTACGAGCAGTACTTC. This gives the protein CASKKGAGAYEQYF.

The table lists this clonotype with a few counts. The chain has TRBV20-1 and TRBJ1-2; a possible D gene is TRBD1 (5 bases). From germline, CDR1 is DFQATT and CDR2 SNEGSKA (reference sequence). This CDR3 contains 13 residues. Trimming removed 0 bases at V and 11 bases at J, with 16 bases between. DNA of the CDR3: TGCAGTGCTAGAGATCTGAACAGGCTGGGGTACACCTTC. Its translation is CSARDLNRLGYTF.

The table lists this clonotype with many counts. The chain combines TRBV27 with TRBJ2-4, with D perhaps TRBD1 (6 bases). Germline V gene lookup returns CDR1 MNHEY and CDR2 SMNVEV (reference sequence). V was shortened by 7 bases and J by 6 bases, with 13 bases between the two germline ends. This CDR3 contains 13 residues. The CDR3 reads CASMGRGGNIQYF. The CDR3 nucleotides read TGTGCCAGCATGGGAAGAGGGGGAAACATTCAGTACTTC.

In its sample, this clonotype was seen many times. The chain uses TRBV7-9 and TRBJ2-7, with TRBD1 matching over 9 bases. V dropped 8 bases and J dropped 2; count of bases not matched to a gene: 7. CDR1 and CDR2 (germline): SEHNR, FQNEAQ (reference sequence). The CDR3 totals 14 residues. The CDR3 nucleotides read TGTGCCAGCTCACCCCGGGACAGGGCCTACGAGCAGTACTTC. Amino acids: CASSPRDRAYEQYF.

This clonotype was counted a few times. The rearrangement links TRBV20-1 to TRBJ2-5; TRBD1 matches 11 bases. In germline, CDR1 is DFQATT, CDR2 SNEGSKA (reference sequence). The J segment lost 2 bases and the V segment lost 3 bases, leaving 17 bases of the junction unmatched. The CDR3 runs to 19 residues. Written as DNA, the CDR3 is TGCAGTGCTAGGGACAGGGGGCGCAGGAGCGGGAGGTTTCAAGAGACCCAGTACTTC. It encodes CSARDRGRRSGRFQETQYF.

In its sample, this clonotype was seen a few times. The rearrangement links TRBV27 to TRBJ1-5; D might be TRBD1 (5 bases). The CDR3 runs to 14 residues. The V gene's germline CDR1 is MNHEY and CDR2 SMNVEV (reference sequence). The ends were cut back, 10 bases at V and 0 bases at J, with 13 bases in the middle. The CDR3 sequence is CANPTEDSNQPQHF. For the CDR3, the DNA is TGTGCCAACCCGACAGAAGATAGCAATCAGCCCCAGCATTTT.

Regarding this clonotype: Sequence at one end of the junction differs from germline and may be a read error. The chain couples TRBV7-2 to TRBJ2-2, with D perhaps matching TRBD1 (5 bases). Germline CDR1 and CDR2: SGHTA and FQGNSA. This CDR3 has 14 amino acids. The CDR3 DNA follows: TGCGCCAGCAGCCAAGATCAGGGAACCGGGGAGCTGTTTTTT. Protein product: CASSQDQGTGELFF.

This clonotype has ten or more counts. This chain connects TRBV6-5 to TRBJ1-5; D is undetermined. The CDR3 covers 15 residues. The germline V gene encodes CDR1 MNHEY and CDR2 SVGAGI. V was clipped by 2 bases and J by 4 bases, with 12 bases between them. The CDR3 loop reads CASSYGGRSNQPQHF. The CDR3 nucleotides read TGTGCCAGCAGTTACGGCGGCAGGAGTAATCAGCCCCAGCATTTT.

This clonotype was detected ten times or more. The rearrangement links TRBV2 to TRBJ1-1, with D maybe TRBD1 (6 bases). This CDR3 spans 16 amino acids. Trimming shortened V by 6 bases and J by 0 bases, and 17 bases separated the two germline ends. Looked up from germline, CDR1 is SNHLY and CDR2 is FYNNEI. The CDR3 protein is CASRRDMGGMNTEAFF. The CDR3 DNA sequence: TGTGCCAGCAGGAGGGACATGGGGGGCATGAACACTGAAGCTTTCTTT. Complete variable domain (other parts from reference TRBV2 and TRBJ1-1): EPEVTQTPSHQVTQMGQEVILRCVPISNHLYFYWYRQILGQKVEFLVSFYNNEISEKSEIFDDQFSVERPDGSNFTLKIRSTKLEDSAMYFCASRRDMGGMNTEAFFGQGTRLTVV.

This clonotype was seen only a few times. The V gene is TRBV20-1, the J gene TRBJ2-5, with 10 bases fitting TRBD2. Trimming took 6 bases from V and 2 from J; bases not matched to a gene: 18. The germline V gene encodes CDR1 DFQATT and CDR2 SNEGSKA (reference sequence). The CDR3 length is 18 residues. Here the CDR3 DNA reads TGCAGTGCCCCACCGGGACTAGCGCTTAAAGGGTATCAAGAGACCCAGTACTTC. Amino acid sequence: CSAPPGLALKGYQETQYF.

The CDR3 coding sequence is TGTGCCAGCAGCCAGAGGGGGGGCGATGAGCAGTTCTTC. Translation gives CASSQRGGDEQFF. The V and J genes are TRBV11-2 and TRBJ2-1; D is perhaps TRBD2 (7 bases). V was pared by 5 bases and J by 8 bases, with 13 bases between. The CDR3 runs 13 residues. The germline V gene has CDR1 SGHAT and CDR2 FQNNGV.

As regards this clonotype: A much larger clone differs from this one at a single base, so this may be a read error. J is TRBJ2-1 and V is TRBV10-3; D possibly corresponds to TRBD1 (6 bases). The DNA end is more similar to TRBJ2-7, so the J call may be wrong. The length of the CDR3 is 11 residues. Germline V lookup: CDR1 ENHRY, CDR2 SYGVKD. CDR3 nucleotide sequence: TGTGCCATCAGTGGGGACAATGAGCAGTACTTC. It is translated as CAISGDNEQYF.

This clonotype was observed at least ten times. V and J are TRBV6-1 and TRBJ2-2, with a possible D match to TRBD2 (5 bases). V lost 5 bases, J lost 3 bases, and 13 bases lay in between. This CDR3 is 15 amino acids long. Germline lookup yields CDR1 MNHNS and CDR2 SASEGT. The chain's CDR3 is CASSFYGIDTGELFF. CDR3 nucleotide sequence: TGTGCCAGCAGTTTCTACGGGATCGACACCGGGGAGCTGTTTTTT.

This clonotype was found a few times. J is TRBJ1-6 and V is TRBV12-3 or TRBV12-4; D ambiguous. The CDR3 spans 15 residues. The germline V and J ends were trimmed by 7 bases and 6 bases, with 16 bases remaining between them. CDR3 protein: CASTPGAPFNSPLHF. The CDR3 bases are TGTGCCAGCACCCCGGGTGCGCCCTTTAATTCACCCCTCCACTTT.

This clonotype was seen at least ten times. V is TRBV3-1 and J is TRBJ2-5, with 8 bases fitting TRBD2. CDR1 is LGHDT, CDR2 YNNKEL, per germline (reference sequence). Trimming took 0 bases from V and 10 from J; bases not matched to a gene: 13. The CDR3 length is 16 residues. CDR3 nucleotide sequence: TGTGCCAGCAGCCAAGATCTCGTTAGCGGGACCTCCCTCCAGTACTTC. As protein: CASSQDLVSGTSLQYF.

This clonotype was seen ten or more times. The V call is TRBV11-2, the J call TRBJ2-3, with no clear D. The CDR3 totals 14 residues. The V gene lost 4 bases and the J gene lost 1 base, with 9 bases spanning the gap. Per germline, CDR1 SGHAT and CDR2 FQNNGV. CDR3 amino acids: CASSSKARTDTQYF. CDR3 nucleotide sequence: TGTGCCAGCAGCTCCAAGGCGCGCACAGATACGCAGTATTTT. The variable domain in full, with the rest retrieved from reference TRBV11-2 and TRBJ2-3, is EAGVAQSPRYKIIEKRQSVAFWCNPISGHATLYWYQQILGQGPKLLIQFQNNGVVDDSQLPKDRFSAERLKGVDSTLKIQPAKLEDSAVYLCASSSKARTDTQYFGPGTRLTVL.

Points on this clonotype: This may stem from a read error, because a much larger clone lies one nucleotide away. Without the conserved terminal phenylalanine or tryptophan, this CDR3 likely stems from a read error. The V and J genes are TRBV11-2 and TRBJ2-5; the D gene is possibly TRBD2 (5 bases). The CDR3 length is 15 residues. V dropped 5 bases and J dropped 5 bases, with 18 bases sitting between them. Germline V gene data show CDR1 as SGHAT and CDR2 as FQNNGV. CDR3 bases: TGTGCCAGCAGCCTAGGTGGCCGGGGAAGGGAGACCCAGTACCTC. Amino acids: CASSLGGRGRETQYL.

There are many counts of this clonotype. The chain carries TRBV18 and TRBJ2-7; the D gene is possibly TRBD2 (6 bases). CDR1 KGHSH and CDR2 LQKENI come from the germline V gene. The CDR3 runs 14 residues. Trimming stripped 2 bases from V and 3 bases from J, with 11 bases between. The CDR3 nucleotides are TGTGCCAGCTCACCAAGCGGGCCGATCTACGAGCAGTACTTC. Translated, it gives CASSPSGPIYEQYF. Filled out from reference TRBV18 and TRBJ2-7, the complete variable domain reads NAGVMQNPRHLVRRRGQEARLRCSPMKGHSHVYWYRQLPEEGLKFMVYLQKENIIDESGMPKERFSAEFPKEGPSILRIQQVVRGDSAAYFCASSPSGPIYEQYFGPGTRLTVT.

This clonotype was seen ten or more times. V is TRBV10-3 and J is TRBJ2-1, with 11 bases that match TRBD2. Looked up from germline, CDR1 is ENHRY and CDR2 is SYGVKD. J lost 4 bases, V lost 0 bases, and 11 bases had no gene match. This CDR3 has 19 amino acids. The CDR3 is CAISESLHALAGGYNEQFF. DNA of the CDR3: TGTGCCATCAGTGAGTCCCTCCATGCGCTAGCGGGGGGATACAATGAGCAGTTCTTC.

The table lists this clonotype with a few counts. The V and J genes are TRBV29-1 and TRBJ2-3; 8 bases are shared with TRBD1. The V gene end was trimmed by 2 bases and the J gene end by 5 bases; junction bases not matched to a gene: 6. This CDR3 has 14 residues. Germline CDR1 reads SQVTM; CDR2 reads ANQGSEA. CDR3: CSVERPGGEDTQYF. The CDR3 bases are TGCAGCGTTGAAAGGCCAGGGGGCGAAGATACGCAGTATTTT.

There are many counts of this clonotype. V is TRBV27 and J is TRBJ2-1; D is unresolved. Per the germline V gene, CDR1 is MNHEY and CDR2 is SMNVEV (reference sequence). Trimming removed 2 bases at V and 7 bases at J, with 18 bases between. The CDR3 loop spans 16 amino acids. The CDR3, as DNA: TGTGCCAGCAGTTTACTAGTAAATCCCCTACAGAATGAGCAGTTCTTC. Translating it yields CASSLLVNPLQNEQFF.